Below, 31 T cell receptor beta chains from the same sample are listed, as sequenced in a study of T cell responses to AZD1222 COVID-19 vaccine. TCRdb's table, derived via immunoSEQ multiplex PCR, lists solely in-frame clones and lacks some. The table includes about 130,000 clones, about 91% detected once. The sequenced sample was peripheral blood, obtained on day 0 of AZD1222 vaccination. These receptors were taken from an adult in good health.

The rearrangement uses TRBV18 and TRBJ1-1, with 7 bases identical to TRBD1. The CDR3 contains 15 residues. V dropped 2 bases and J dropped 4; count of bases not matched to a gene: 7. CDR1 and CDR2 from the germline V gene are KGHSH and LQKENI. CDR3 DNA: TGTGCCAGCTCACCATCGACAGGGTCTCGCACTGAAGCTTTCTTT. Residues: CASSPSTGSRTEAFF.

This clone showed up just once. This chain uses TRBV12-3 or TRBV12-4 with TRBJ1-6; 7 nucleotides line up with TRBD1. V lost 6 bases, J lost 9 bases, and 5 bases stayed unmatched. The CDR3 contains 13 residues. The CDR3: CASSDRVASPLHF. CDR3 DNA sequence: TGTGCCAGCAGCGACAGGGTCGCTTCACCCCTCCACTTT.

The J gene is TRBJ1-6, the V gene TRBV13, with 7 bases that match TRBD1. Germline V gene sequence: CDR1 PRHDT, CDR2 FYEKMQ (reference sequence). The CDR3 covers 16 residues. V was pared by 0 bases and J by 7 bases, with 6 bases of the junction left unmatched. In DNA form, the CDR3 reads TGTGCCAGCAGCTTAGGACAGGGGATGGGGAATTCACCCCTCCACTTT. Its translation: CASSLGQGMGNSPLHF.

V and J are TRBV10-3 and TRBJ2-5, with D perhaps matching TRBD1 (5 bases). V gave up 5 bases and J gave up 5 bases, with 15 bases separating them. The CDR3 runs 14 residues. Germline CDR1 reads ENHRY; CDR2 reads SYGVKD. The CDR3 DNA is TGTGCCATCAGTCCCTCTCTAGGGGATGAGACCCAGTACTTC. Its translation: CAISPSLGDETQYF.

The chain recombines TRBV6-5 with TRBJ1-1; 7 positions match TRBD1. CDR3 size: 15 residues. With 3 bases clipped from V and 3 bases from J, the junction kept 7 bases outside the gene matches. Germline loops: CDR1 MNHEY, CDR2 SVGAGI. The CDR3 sequence is CASSYDRVADTEAFF. CDR3 DNA: TGTGCCAGCAGTTATGACAGGGTAGCCGACACTGAAGCTTTCTTT.

The V call is TRBV7-8, the J call TRBJ2-1; TRBD1 matches 7 bases. This CDR3 is 17 amino acids long. The junction had 16 bases not matched to a gene; V was cut back by 2 bases and J by 9 bases. CDR1 and CDR2 from the germline V gene are SGHVS and FQNEAQ. The CDR3 here is CASSLTSVGTARGEQFF. CDR3 sequence (DNA): TGTGCCAGCAGCTTAACCAGCGTTGGGACAGCGAGGGGTGAGCAGTTCTTC.

This rearrangement joins TRBV11-1 to TRBJ1-5; D is perhaps TRBD1 (5 bases). CDR1 SGHAT and CDR2 FQDESV come from the germline V gene (reference sequence). V shed 0 bases and J shed 6 bases, with 6 bases lying between them. The CDR3 is 13 amino acids. The CDR3 DNA sequence: TGTGCCAGCAGCTTAGCGAGGGGTCAGCCCCAGCATTTT. This codes for CASSLARGQPQHF.

The CDR3 sequence is CASSPSPGSNQPQHF. CDR3 DNA: TGTGCCAGCAGCCCCAGTCCGGGTAGCAATCAGCCCCAGCATTTT. The rearrangement links TRBV9 to TRBJ1-5; D gene ambiguous. The length of the CDR3 is 15 residues. The germline V gene encodes CDR1 SGDLS and CDR2 YYNGEE. Trimming shortened V by 4 bases and J by 0 bases, and 11 bases separated the two germline ends.

Of note for this clone: As the CDR3 is not closed by the conserved phenylalanine or tryptophan, this likely results from a read error. It is unclear where the CDR3 begins or ends on the DNA, so no DNA is shown, and the CDR3 is as TCRdb lists it. The chain combines TRBV21-1 with TRBJ1-5. TRBV21-1 is classified as a pseudogene. The CDR3 has 10 amino acids, counting both end residues. CDR3 amino acids: CASSKGGGIL.

The chain is built from TRBV10-3 and TRBJ1-2; no firm D call. Trimming pared 5 bases from V and 8 bases from J, leaving 9 bases between. The CDR3 sequence is 11 residues long. Per the germline V gene, CDR1 is ENHRY and CDR2 is SYGVKD. This CDR3 is CAISQIGGYTF. In DNA, the CDR3 is TGTGCCATCAGTCAGATTGGGGGCTACACCTTC.

J is TRBJ1-1 and V is TRBV10-3; 9 bases agree with TRBD1. CDR1 and CDR2 from the germline V gene are ENHRY and SYGVKD. J was trimmed by 3 bases and V by 5 bases; bases with no gene match: 4. The CDR3 covers 14 residues. The CDR3 DNA reads TGTGCCATCAGTCGGACAGGGGAGGACACTGAAGCTTTCTTT. Residues: CAISRTGEDTEAFF.

V is TRBV19 and J is TRBJ1-1; weak D call: TRBD1 (6 bases). Germline V gene lookup returns CDR1 LNHDA and CDR2 SQIVND (reference sequence). Trimming cost V 5 bases and J 1 base, with 11 bases left between them. This CDR3 is 14 amino acids long. CDR3 nucleotides: TGTGCCAGTAGTGTCTTCAGGGGGAACACTGAAGCTTTCTTT. Translation: CASSVFRGNTEAFF.

The J gene is TRBJ2-1, the V gene TRBV18; D gene unclear. V was trimmed by 0 bases and J by 7 bases, leaving 7 bases between them. The CDR3 consists of 13 residues. Germline V gene lookup returns CDR1 KGHSH and CDR2 LQKENI. CDR3 in amino acids: CASSPPPKNEQFF. CDR3 DNA: TGTGCCAGCTCACCACCTCCGAAAAATGAGCAGTTCTTC.

J is TRBJ1-4 and V is TRBV27; D perhaps matches TRBD1 (5 bases). The CDR3 consists of 13 residues. Germline V CDR1 and CDR2: MNHEY, SMNVEV (reference sequence). V lost 6 bases and J 7 bases, leaving 12 bases between the germline ends. This CDR3 is CASRKGAREKLFF. The CDR3 DNA reads TGTGCCAGCAGGAAAGGGGCTCGTGAAAAACTGTTTTTT. The full variable domain, completed using reference TRBV27 and TRBJ1-4, is EAQVTQNPRYLITVTGKKLTVTCSQNMNHEYMSWYRQDPGLGLRQIYYSMNVEVTDKGDVPEGYKVSRKEKRNFPLILESPSPNQTSLYFCASRKGAREKLFFGSGTQLSVL.

The gene calls are TRBV4-2 and TRBJ2-1; 15 positions agree with TRBD2. The CDR3 is 16 amino acids. V lost 2 bases to trimming and J lost 9 bases; unmatched junction nucleotides: 5. Germline V gene data show CDR1 as LGHNA and CDR2 as YNFKEQ. CDR3 residues: CASSQPGLAGGFEQFF. The CDR3 bases are TGTGCCAGCAGCCAACCCGGACTAGCGGGGGGGTTTGAGCAGTTCTTC.

The chain is built from TRBV5-4 and TRBJ2-7; 8 positions agree with TRBD1. CDR1 SGHNT and CDR2 YYREEE come from the germline V gene (reference sequence). This CDR3 has 14 amino acids. V was pared by 7 bases and J by 9 bases, with 15 bases of the junction left unmatched. The CDR3: CASAPGQVGKRQYF. In DNA, the CDR3 is TGTGCCAGCGCCCCGGGACAGGTTGGGAAACGGCAGTACTTC.

CDR3: CASPGGQFF. In nucleotides, the CDR3 is TGCGCCAGCCCTGGAGGGCAGTTCTTC. The V gene is TRBV10-1, the J gene TRBJ2-1, with D possibly matching TRBD2 (5 bases). V dropped 8 bases and J dropped 12 bases, with 8 bases sitting between them. CDR1 and CDR2 (germline): WNHNN, SYGVQD (reference sequence). The CDR3 is made up of 9 amino acids.

This chain links TRBV6-9 with TRBJ1-6; D is possibly TRBD1 (5 bases). V was trimmed by 3 bases and J by 0 bases, leaving 9 bases between them. The CDR3 contains 16 residues. Germline lookup yields CDR1 MNHGY and CDR2 SVAAGI. This chain's CDR3 is CASSYREPSYNSPLHF. DNA for the CDR3: TGTGCCAGCAGTTACAGGGAGCCCTCCTATAATTCACCCCTCCACTTT.

The rearrangement uses TRBV28 and TRBJ1-3, with D possibly matching TRBD1 (5 bases). The V gene lost 7 bases and the J gene lost 4 bases, with 20 bases spanning the gap. There are 16 residues in the CDR3. CDR1 is MDHEN, CDR2 SYDVKM, per germline. In DNA, the CDR3 is TGTGCCAGCAATTTGAGCTCAGGGACGGAGGGAAACACCATATATTTT. Translating it yields CASNLSSGTEGNTIYF.

The rearrangement joins TRBV29-1 to TRBJ2-7, with TRBD1 identical over 10 bases. The CDR3 is 12 amino acids. With 7 bases clipped from V and 3 bases from J, the junction kept 3 bases outside the gene matches. The V gene's germline CDR1 is SQVTM and CDR2 ANQGSEA. CDR3 in DNA: TGCAGCGGACAGGGGGCTGACTACGAGCAGTACTTC. Amino acid sequence: CSGQGADYEQYF.

The chain links TRBV6-1 to TRBJ1-5; D not certain. CDR1 is MNHNS, CDR2 SASEGT, per germline. Trimming took 3 bases from V and 8 from J, leaving 8 bases between them. This CDR3 spans 12 amino acids. The CDR3 DNA reads as TGTGCCAGCAGTGAGCCCATGGAGCCCCAGCATTTT. It encodes CASSEPMEPQHF.

This chain links TRBV2 with TRBJ1-2, with D uncertain. V lost 8 bases to trimming and J lost 1 base, with 11 bases between them. The CDR3 contains 13 residues. From germline, CDR1 is SNHLY and CDR2 FYNNEI. The CDR3 DNA reads as TGTGCCAGCTCCGGGGAAATTAACTATGGCTACACCTTC. Translating it yields CASSGEINYGYTF.

The rearrangement uses TRBV11-2 and TRBJ1-1, with 8 bases identical to TRBD1. The CDR3 covers 13 residues. The V gene end was trimmed by 5 bases and the J gene end by 11 bases; junction bases not matched to a gene: 10. CDR1 SGHAT and CDR2 FQNNGV come from the germline V gene. The CDR3 is CASSPGTGRRAFF. CDR3 bases: TGTGCCAGCAGCCCTGGGACAGGTAGAAGGGCTTTCTTT.

V usage is TRBV27 and J usage is TRBJ2-7; TRBD1 or TRBD2 may be the D gene (5 bases each). From germline, CDR1 is MNHEY and CDR2 SMNVEV (reference sequence). The CDR3 runs to 14 residues. The ends were cut back, 6 bases at V and 4 bases at J, with 16 bases in the middle. CDR3: CASSGDRLAYEQYF. The CDR3 DNA follows: TGTGCCAGCAGCGGGGACCGATTGGCTTACGAGCAGTACTTC.

The rearrangement uses TRBV5-4 and TRBJ2-1; a possible D gene is TRBD1 (5 bases). This CDR3 is built from 13 residues. Per germline, CDR1 SGHNT and CDR2 YYREEE (reference sequence). The V and J ends lost 0 bases and 8 bases respectively, with 9 bases between them. CDR3 residues: CASSLGRGDEQFF. In DNA form, the CDR3 reads TGTGCCAGCAGCTTGGGAAGGGGCGATGAGCAGTTCTTC.

This chain links TRBV5-1 with TRBJ1-6; no clear D. The CDR3 has 14 residues. CDR1 is SGHRS, CDR2 YFSETQ, per germline. Trimming removed 0 bases from V and 14 bases from J, with 15 bases in between. This chain's CDR3 is CASSLDGKGRSLHF. CDR3 coding DNA: TGCGCCAGCAGCTTGGATGGAAAAGGACGGTCCCTCCACTTT.

V gene TRBV18 combines with J gene TRBJ1-1; D perhaps matches TRBD1 (5 bases). V shed 8 bases and J shed 2 bases, with 12 bases lying between them. CDR1 KGHSH and CDR2 LQKENI come from the germline V gene. The CDR3 is made up of 13 amino acids. In DNA form, the CDR3 reads TGTGCCAGCGGTAGACAGCCTAACACTGAAGCTTTCTTT. It encodes CASGRQPNTEAFF. Combining the CDR3 with reference TRBV18 and TRBJ1-1 gives the whole variable domain NAGVMQNPRHLVRRRGQEARLRCSPMKGHSHVYWYRQLPEEGLKFMVYLQKENIIDESGMPKERFSAEFPKEGPSILRIQQVVRGDSAAYFCASGRQPNTEAFFGQGTRLTVV.

The chain recombines TRBV9 with TRBJ2-7; 8 nucleotides agree with TRBD1. V gave up 4 bases and J gave up 2 bases; unmatched junction bases: 11. The CDR3 is 16 amino acids. From germline, CDR1 is SGDLS and CDR2 YYNGEE. CDR3 in amino acids: CASSPRGTGRPYEQYF. In DNA, the CDR3 is TGTGCCAGCAGCCCGCGAGGGACAGGCAGGCCCTACGAGCAGTACTTC. Full variable domain (rest looked up from reference TRBV9 and TRBJ2-7): DSGVTQTPKHLITATGQRVTLRCSPRSGDLSVYWYQQSLDQGLQFLIQYYNGEERAKGNILERFSAQQFPDLHSELNLSSLELGDSALYFCASSPRGTGRPYEQYFGPGTRLTVT.

This chain links TRBV4-3 with TRBJ1-5; no clear D gene. CDR1 is LGHNA, CDR2 YSLEER, per germline. This CDR3 comprises 16 residues. With 0 bases removed from V and 0 bases from J, the gap between germline ends came to 9 bases. The CDR3 DNA follows: TGCGCCAGCAGCCAAGAAGCCGGGAATAGCAATCAGCCCCAGCATTTT. Translation: CASSQEAGNSNQPQHF.

The genes are TRBV12-3 or TRBV12-4 and TRBJ1-2, with D unclear. V was cut by 5 bases and J by 4 bases, with 11 bases left in between. The CDR3 is 13 residues long. The CDR3 DNA follows: TGTGCCAGCAGTACTCGCAGGCGCTATGGCTACACCTTC. This translates into CASSTRRRYGYTF.

The chain has TRBV3-1 (or the pseudogene TRBV3-2) and TRBJ2-3, with 10 bases that match TRBD2. Losses at the gene ends were 1 base for V and 2 bases for J; bases not matched to a gene: 3. The CDR3 is 16 amino acids. Germline values: CDR1 LGHDT, CDR2 YNNKEL (reference sequence). This CDR3 reads CASSQVSGGLTDTQYF. The CDR3 DNA sequence: TGTGCCAGCAGCCAAGTTAGCGGGGGGCTCACAGATACGCAGTATTTT.